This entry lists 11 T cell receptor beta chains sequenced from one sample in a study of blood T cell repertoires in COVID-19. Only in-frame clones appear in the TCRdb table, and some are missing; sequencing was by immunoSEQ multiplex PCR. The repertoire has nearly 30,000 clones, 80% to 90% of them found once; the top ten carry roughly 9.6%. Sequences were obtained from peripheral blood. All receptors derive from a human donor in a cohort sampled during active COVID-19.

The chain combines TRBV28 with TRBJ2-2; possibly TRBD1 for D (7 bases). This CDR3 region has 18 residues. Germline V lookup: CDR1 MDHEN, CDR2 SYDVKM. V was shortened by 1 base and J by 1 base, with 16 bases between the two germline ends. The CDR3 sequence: CASSLLRQGGLNTGELFF. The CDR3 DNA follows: TGTGCCAGCAGTTTATTGCGACAGGGAGGTTTGAACACCGGGGAGCTGTTTTTT.

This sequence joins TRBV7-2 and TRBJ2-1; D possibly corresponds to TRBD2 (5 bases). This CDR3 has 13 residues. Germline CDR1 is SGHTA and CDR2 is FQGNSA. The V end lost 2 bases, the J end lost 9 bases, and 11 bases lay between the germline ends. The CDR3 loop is CASSLPSWGEQFF. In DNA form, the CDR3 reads TGTGCCAGCAGCTTACCTAGCTGGGGTGAGCAGTTCTTC.

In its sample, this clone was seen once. The CDR3 spells CASSLEDLADTQYF. In nucleotides, the CDR3 is TGTGCCAGCTCACTGGAGGATCTAGCAGATACGCAGTATTTT. The genes are TRBV18 and TRBJ2-3; D is possibly TRBD2 (5 bases). V was cut by 4 bases and J by 4 bases, with 12 bases left in between. The CDR3 runs to 14 residues. Germline CDR1 KGHSH, CDR2 LQKENI.

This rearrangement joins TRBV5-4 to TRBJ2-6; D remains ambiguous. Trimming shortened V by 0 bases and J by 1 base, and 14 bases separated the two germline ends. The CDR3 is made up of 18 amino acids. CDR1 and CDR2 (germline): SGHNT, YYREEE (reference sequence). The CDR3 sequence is CASSLGPTTQSGANVLTF. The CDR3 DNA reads TGTGCCAGCAGCTTGGGACCGACAACCCAATCTGGGGCCAACGTCCTGACTTTC.

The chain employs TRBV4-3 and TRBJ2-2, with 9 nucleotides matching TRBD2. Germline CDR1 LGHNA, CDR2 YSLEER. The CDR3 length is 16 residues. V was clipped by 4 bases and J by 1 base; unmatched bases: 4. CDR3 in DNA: TGCGCCAGCAGCCCAATAGCGGGGGAGAACACCGGGGAGCTGTTTTTT. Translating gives CASSPIAGENTGELFF.

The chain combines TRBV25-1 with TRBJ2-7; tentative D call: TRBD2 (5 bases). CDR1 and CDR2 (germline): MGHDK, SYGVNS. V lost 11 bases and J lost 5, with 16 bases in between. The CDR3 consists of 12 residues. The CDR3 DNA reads TGTGCCGTCGCCTTCCGGGAAGACGAGCAGTACTTC. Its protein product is CAVAFREDEQYF.

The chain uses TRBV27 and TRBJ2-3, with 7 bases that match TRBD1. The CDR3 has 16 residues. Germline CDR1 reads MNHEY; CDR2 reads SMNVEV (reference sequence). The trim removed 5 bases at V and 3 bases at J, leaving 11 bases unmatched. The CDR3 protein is CASSLRQGRVTDTQYF. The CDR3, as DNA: TGTGCCAGCAGTCTTCGACAGGGTAGGGTGACAGATACGCAGTATTTT.

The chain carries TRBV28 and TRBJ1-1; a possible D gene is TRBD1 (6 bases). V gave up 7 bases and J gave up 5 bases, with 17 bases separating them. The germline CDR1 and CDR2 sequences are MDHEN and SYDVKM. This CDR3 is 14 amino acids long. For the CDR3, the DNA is TGTGCCAGCATCTACGGGGGGCGAAGTACTGAAGCTTTCTTT. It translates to CASIYGGRSTEAFF.

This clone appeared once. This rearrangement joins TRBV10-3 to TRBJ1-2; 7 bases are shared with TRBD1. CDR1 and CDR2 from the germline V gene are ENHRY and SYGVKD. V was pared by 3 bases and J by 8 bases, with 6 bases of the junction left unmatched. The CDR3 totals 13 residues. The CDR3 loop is CAISDQGVKGYTF. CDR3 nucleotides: TGTGCCATCAGTGATCAGGGGGTAAAAGGCTACACCTTC.

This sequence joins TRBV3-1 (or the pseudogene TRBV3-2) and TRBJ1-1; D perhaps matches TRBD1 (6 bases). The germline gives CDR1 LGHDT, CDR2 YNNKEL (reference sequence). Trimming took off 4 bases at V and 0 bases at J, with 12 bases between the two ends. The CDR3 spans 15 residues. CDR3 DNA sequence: TGTGCCAGCAGCCTGGGGGACACCCTGAACACTGAAGCTTTCTTT. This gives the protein CASSLGDTLNTEAFF.

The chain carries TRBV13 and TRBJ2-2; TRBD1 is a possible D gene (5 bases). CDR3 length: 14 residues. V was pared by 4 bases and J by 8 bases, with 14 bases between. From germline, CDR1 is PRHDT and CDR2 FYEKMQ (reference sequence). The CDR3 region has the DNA TGTGCCAGCAGCTCCGGACCAGGGAATGGGGAGCTGTTTTTT. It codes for CASSSGPGNGELFF. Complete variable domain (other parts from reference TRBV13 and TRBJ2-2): AAGVIQSPRHLIKEKRETATLKCYPIPRHDTVYWYQQGPGQDPQFLISFYEKMQSDKGSIPDRFSAQQFSDYHSELNMSSLELGDSALYFCASSSGPGNGELFFGEGSRLTVL.